Presented here are 30 T cell receptor beta chains from one specimen sequenced in a study of blood T cell repertoires in COVID-19 (TCRdb year 2020). Library preparation used the immunoSEQ multiplex PCR assay. As stored in TCRdb, this immuneACCESS dataset retains in-frame rearrangements with V and J assigned. A fraction of the clones does not appear; measured against another copy, unresolved V genes explain less than half of the discrepancy, and the remainder lacks a known reason. The sample table lists 87,000 or so clones, around 81% of them with a count of one. The ten top clones hold about 2% of the sample. The sequencing input was peripheral blood. The receptors derive from a woman aged 70-85 years with acute or convalescent COVID-19.

The V and J genes are TRBV9 and TRBJ1-2, with D perhaps matching TRBD1 (5 bases). Germline V lookup: CDR1 SGDLS, CDR2 YYNGEE. CDR3 length: 13 residues. The germline V and J ends were trimmed by 0 bases and 2 bases, with 5 bases remaining between them. CDR3 residues: CASSVDRNYGYTF. For the CDR3, the DNA is TGTGCCAGCAGCGTAGACAGGAACTATGGCTACACCTTC.

This clone was counted between two and nine times. V is TRBV18 and J is TRBJ1-2; weak D call: TRBD1 (6 bases). Germline-derived CDR1 and CDR2 are KGHSH and LQKENI. The CDR3 consists of 16 residues. Deletions cut 3 bases from V and 5 bases from J, with 19 bases between. CDR3 sequence: CASSPGPRGRMYGYTF. As DNA, the CDR3 is TGTGCCAGCTCACCCGGACCCAGGGGTAGGATGTATGGCTACACCTTC.

The chain is built from TRBV11-3 and TRBJ2-1, with D perhaps matching TRBD1 (6 bases). CDR3 length: 15 amino acids. Germline CDR1 and CDR2: SGHNT and YENEEA. With 5 bases removed from V and 1 base from J, the gap between germline ends came to 12 bases. This chain's CDR3 is CASSQTQGSYNEQFF. The DNA of the CDR3 is TGTGCCAGCAGCCAAACACAGGGTTCCTACAATGAGCAGTTCTTC.

The chain links TRBV9 to TRBJ2-3; D unresolved. With 4 bases removed from V and 0 bases from J, the gap between germline ends came to 15 bases. Germline CDR1 reads SGDLS; CDR2 reads YYNGEE. This CDR3 is built from 16 residues. CDR3 coding DNA: TGTGCCAGCAGCACCCACGGAGCCCCCAGCACAGATACGCAGTATTTT. Translation gives CASSTHGAPSTDTQYF.

This clone was counted once. The chain links TRBV10-1 to TRBJ1-5; 9 nucleotides align to TRBD1. The CDR3 is 19 amino acids. J lost 0 bases, V lost 6 bases, and 15 bases had no gene match. The germline CDR1 and CDR2 sequences are WNHNN and SYGVQD (reference sequence). CDR3 protein: CASSSERDRANYSNQPQHF. As DNA, the CDR3 is TGCGCCAGCAGCAGCGAGAGGGACAGGGCAAATTATAGCAATCAGCCCCAGCATTTT.

The V call is TRBV15, the J call TRBJ2-7; D is ambiguous. Trimming removed 0 bases at V and 7 bases at J, with 7 bases between. The germline V gene encodes CDR1 LNHNV and CDR2 YYDKDF (reference sequence). The CDR3 sequence is 12 residues long. This chain's CDR3 is CATSRDLREQYF. In DNA form, the CDR3 reads TGTGCCACCAGCAGAGATCTGAGGGAGCAGTACTTC.

Regarding this clone: One end of the junction does not line up with germline, which may come from a read error. The chain combines TRBV29-1 with TRBJ1-1, with 10 positions matching TRBD1. Germline V CDR1 and CDR2: SQVTM, ANQGSEA. The CDR3 consists of 14 residues. The CDR3 DNA is TGCAGCGTCGAAGGACAGGGGGTGGGAACTGAAGCTTTCTTT. Protein sequence: CSVEGQGVGTEAFF.

The chain carries TRBV6-6 and TRBJ1-1, with a possible D match to TRBD1 (6 bases). This CDR3 has 15 amino acids. The germline V and J ends were trimmed by 6 bases and 1 base, with 15 bases remaining between them. In germline, CDR1 is MNHNY, CDR2 SVGAGI (reference sequence). The CDR3 DNA is TGTGCCAGCAGCCACCACGGACAGACGAACACTGAAGCTTTCTTT. This codes for CASSHHGQTNTEAFF.

The V and J genes are TRBV7-3 and TRBJ2-5, with 7 bases that match TRBD1. Trimming cost V 5 bases and J 5 bases; bases outside gene matches: 5. Germline CDR1 SGHTA, CDR2 FQGTGA. The CDR3 covers 13 residues. This CDR3 is CASSTDREETQYF. In DNA form, the CDR3 reads TGTGCCAGCAGCACCGACAGGGAGGAGACCCAGTACTTC.

The chain joins TRBV7-9 to TRBJ1-6; D gene uncertain. V lost 2 bases and J lost 2, with 4 bases in between. The V gene's germline CDR1 is SEHNR and CDR2 FQNEAQ (reference sequence). The CDR3 length is 14 residues. For the CDR3, the DNA is TGTGCCAGCAGCTTACCCACCTATAATTCACCCCTCCACTTT. It codes for CASSLPTYNSPLHF. The full variable domain, rest sourced from reference TRBV7-9 and TRBJ1-6, is DTGVSQNPRHKITKRGQNVTFRCDPISEHNRLYWYRQTLGQGPEFLTYFQNEAQLEKSRLLSDRFSAERPKGSFSTLEIQRTEQGDSAMYLCASSLPTYNSPLHFGNGTRLTVT.

This clone was recorded only once. The chain carries TRBV3-1 (or the pseudogene TRBV3-2) and TRBJ1-1; maybe TRBD1 (5 bases). Trimming removed 4 bases from V and 7 bases from J, with 10 bases in between. Germline CDR1 LGHDT, CDR2 YNNKEL (reference sequence). This CDR3 comprises 12 residues. CDR3 nucleotide sequence: TGTGCCAGCAGCCTCCAAGGGGATGAAGCTTTCTTT. Protein product: CASSLQGDEAFF.

On this clone: This sample also contains other DNA sequences that code for the same CDR3. This rearrangement joins TRBV14 to TRBJ1-5; 7 bases are shared with TRBD1. Trimming cost V 2 bases and J 7 bases; bases outside gene matches: 2. Germline V CDR1 and CDR2: SGHDN, FVKESK. This CDR3 region has 13 residues. CDR3 loop: CASSQSRGQPQHF. CDR3 in DNA: TGTGCCAGCAGCCAATCCAGGGGGCAGCCCCAGCATTTT.

The J gene is TRBJ1-6, the V gene TRBV11-2; TRBD1 agrees at 9 bases. The CDR3 has 14 amino acids. Trimming removed 5 bases from V and 8 bases from J; junction bases left unmatched: 4. Germline CDR1 is SGHAT and CDR2 is FQNNGV. The CDR3, as DNA: TGTGCCAGCAGCCCCGGGACAGGGTATTCACCCCTCCACTTT. It is translated as CASSPGTGYSPLHF.

The rearrangement links TRBV2 to TRBJ1-5; D perhaps matches TRBD1 (6 bases). The germline V and J ends were trimmed by 6 bases and 4 bases, with 10 bases remaining between them. Looked up from germline, CDR1 is SNHLY and CDR2 is FYNNEI. The CDR3 is made up of 13 amino acids. CDR3 sequence reads: CASSEQGNQPQHF. CDR3 coding DNA: TGTGCCAGCAGCGAACAGGGAAATCAGCCCCAGCATTTT.

V usage is TRBV18 and J usage is TRBJ2-2; 7 bases are shared with TRBD2. The V and J ends lost 3 bases and 5 bases, in that order; junction bases with no gene match: 12. This CDR3 comprises 17 residues. The V gene's germline CDR1 is KGHSH and CDR2 LQKENI. The CDR3 loop is CASSPSGTYGGTGELFF. CDR3 DNA sequence: TGTGCCAGCTCACCTTCCGGGACTTACGGGGGGACCGGGGAGCTGTTTTTT.

This clone was recorded a few times. The V and J genes are TRBV11-2 and TRBJ1-4; D gene ambiguous. CDR3 length equals 14 residues. Germline lookup yields CDR1 SGHAT and CDR2 FQNNGV. Deletions cut 0 bases from V and 12 bases from J, with 14 bases between. The CDR3 sequence: CASSLDKGFGELFF. The DNA of the CDR3 is TGTGCCAGCAGCTTAGATAAAGGATTTGGAGAACTGTTTTTT.

V and J are TRBV24-1 and TRBJ1-5; D possibly corresponds to TRBD1 (5 bases). V gave up 7 bases and J gave up 4 bases, with 28 bases separating them. This CDR3 is 19 amino acids long. Germline CDR1 and CDR2: KGHDR and SFDVKD. CDR3 bases: TGTGCCACCAGGGCCACCACGGGACTGAGCGTGAGGGAAAATCAGCCCCAGCATTTT. Its protein is CATRATTGLSVRENQPQHF.

The chain combines TRBV19 with TRBJ2-5, with TRBD2 matching over 14 bases. The germline V gene encodes CDR1 LNHDA and CDR2 SQIVND (reference sequence). This CDR3 comprises 18 residues. The V gene end was trimmed by 4 bases and the J gene end by 2 bases; junction bases not matched to a gene: 9. As DNA, the CDR3 is TGTGCCAGTAGTACCCGACTAGCGGGGGGGCCGGGACAAGAGACCCAGTACTTC. Its protein product is CASSTRLAGGPGQETQYF.

The chain carries TRBV4-2 and TRBJ2-7; D possibly corresponds to TRBD2 (5 bases). V lost 3 bases, J lost 4 bases, and 13 bases lay in between. CDR3 size: 14 residues. Germline CDR1 is LGHNA and CDR2 is YNFKEQ. CDR3 in amino acids: CASSQRRELYEQYF. DNA of the CDR3: TGTGCCAGCAGCCAGCGACGGGAACTATACGAGCAGTACTTC.

V usage is TRBV20-1 and J usage is TRBJ2-3, with D unresolved. There are 11 residues in the CDR3. In germline, CDR1 is DFQATT, CDR2 SNEGSKA (reference sequence). The V gene lost 5 bases and the J gene lost 4 bases, with 7 bases spanning the gap. The CDR3 here is CSAEAPDTQYF. The CDR3 DNA is TGCAGTGCTGAAGCCCCAGATACGCAGTATTTT.

V gene TRBV6-2 or TRBV6-3 combines with J gene TRBJ2-1, with a weak D call TRBD2 (7 bases). Germline-derived CDR1 and CDR2 are MNHEY and SVGEGT. Between the trimmed V and J ends, which lost 5 bases and 2 bases, there was a span of 19 bases. This CDR3 region has 17 residues. The CDR3 protein is CASSPPGGHGAYNEQFF. Here the CDR3 DNA reads TGTGCCAGCAGTCCCCCCGGGGGGCACGGCGCCTACAATGAGCAGTTCTTC.

This clone is a singleton in its sample. V gene TRBV28 combines with J gene TRBJ1-1; D is unclear. With 5 bases removed from V and 6 bases from J, the gap between germline ends came to 16 bases. Germline CDR1 MDHEN, CDR2 SYDVKM. This CDR3 region has 14 residues. The CDR3 region is CASSPSQVKPEAFF. The CDR3, as DNA: TGTGCCAGCAGTCCATCCCAGGTTAAACCTGAAGCTTTCTTT.

V and J are TRBV10-3 and TRBJ1-1, with a weak D call TRBD1 (6 bases). This CDR3 is 15 amino acids long. V lost 8 bases to trimming and J lost 1 base, with 17 bases between them. Germline V lookup: CDR1 ENHRY, CDR2 SYGVKD. This CDR3 reads CAIRQTPGQNTEAFF. CDR3 DNA: TGTGCCATCCGGCAAACCCCGGGACAGAACACTGAAGCTTTCTTT.

The rearrangement links TRBV7-9 to TRBJ2-5, with 7 bases aligning to TRBD1. V shed 4 bases, J shed 1 base, and the junction held 6 bases outside the gene matches. Per the germline V gene, CDR1 is SEHNR and CDR2 is FQNEAQ (reference sequence). There are 15 residues in the CDR3. CDR3 DNA: TGTGCCAGCAGCTCGACGACAGGGTCCCAAGAGACCCAGTACTTC. As protein: CASSSTTGSQETQYF.

This chain uses TRBV7-9 with TRBJ2-2, with D tentatively TRBD2 (6 bases). The V gene's germline CDR1 is SEHNR and CDR2 FQNEAQ (reference sequence). The CDR3 consists of 13 residues. Trimming cost V 6 bases and J 5 bases, with 10 bases left between them. Here the CDR3 DNA reads TGTGCCAGCAGATTCGGGGGAACCGGGGAGCTGTTTTTT. It yields the protein CASRFGGTGELFF.

The rearrangement joins TRBV19 to TRBJ2-1; the D is unclear. V was trimmed by 2 bases and J by 8 bases, leaving 16 bases between them. CDR3 length equals 15 residues. Germline CDR1 and CDR2: LNHDA and SQIVND (reference sequence). The CDR3 protein is CASSIPGSLRDEQFF. As DNA, the CDR3 is TGTGCCAGTAGTATACCGGGTTCTCTGCGAGATGAGCAGTTCTTC.

The rearrangement joins TRBV11-2 to TRBJ2-7, with D tentatively TRBD1 (5 bases). V lost 5 bases and J 0 bases, leaving 11 bases between the germline ends. The CDR3 contains 14 residues. Germline V gives CDR1 SGHAT, CDR2 FQNNGV. The CDR3 sequence is CASSKTAISYEQYF. CDR3 nucleotides: TGTGCCAGCAGCAAGACAGCGATCTCCTACGAGCAGTACTTC.

The chain recombines TRBV6-5 with TRBJ2-2; tentatively, D is TRBD1 (6 bases). The CDR3 runs 14 residues. The germline CDR1 and CDR2 sequences are MNHEY and SVGAGI. Deletions cut 2 bases from V and 8 bases from J, with 12 bases between. CDR3 amino acids: CASSYARGLGELFF. CDR3 nucleotides: TGTGCCAGCAGTTACGCCAGGGGCCTAGGGGAGCTGTTTTTT.

The rearrangement links TRBV19 to TRBJ2-7, with 7 bases identical to TRBD1. Germline V gene sequence: CDR1 LNHDA, CDR2 SQIVND (reference sequence). This CDR3 is built from 13 residues. The ends lost 7 bases at V and 2 bases at J; junction bases unmatched: 5. For the CDR3, the DNA is TGTGCCAGTACCGGGGACAGTACCTACGAGCAGTACTTC. Translated: CASTGDSTYEQYF. Full variable domain (rest looked up from reference TRBV19 and TRBJ2-7): DGGITQSPKYLFRKEGQNVTLSCEQNLNHDAMYWYRQDPGQGLRLIYYSQIVNDFQKGDIAEGYSVSREKKESFPLTVTSAQKNPTAFYLCASTGDSTYEQYFGPGTRLTVT.

The CDR3 DNA reads as TGTGCCAGTAGTCCGGGGGGCCTAAGGGGTCAGCCCCAGCATTTT. Residues: CASSPGGLRGQPQHF. The chain has TRBV19 and TRBJ1-5, with D tentatively TRBD1 (6 bases). With 5 bases removed from V and 6 bases from J, the gap between germline ends came to 17 bases. Looked up from germline, CDR1 is LNHDA and CDR2 is SQIVND (reference sequence). This CDR3 is built from 15 residues.